This T cell receptor (beta chain) emerged from a study of T cells in localized non-small cell lung cancer. Trimming took off 1 base at V and 3 bases at J, with 5 bases between the two ends. CDR3 length: 13 amino acids. Germline loops: CDR1 KGHSH, CDR2 LQKENI. Sequenced by immunoSEQ multiplex PCR; TCRdb stores in-frame clones only, minus some. The sample holds tens of thousands of clones; approximately 83% are singletons and the top ten take 15% to 20%. Note on this clone: Its antigen is unknown.

Study-wide results and caveats: Among blood samples, higher T cell density accompanied longer overall survival. Heterogeneity within the tumor remains possible, as just one region underwent sequencing. Paired adjacent lung recovered a median about 60 of the top 100 tumor clones. It was uninvolved adjacent lung that showed the highest T cell clonality, exceeding tumor.

The sequenced sample was peripheral blood, obtained before any cancer treatment. The J gene is TRBJ2-3, the V gene TRBV18; the D is unclear. This clonotype originated in a female donor aged 60 or older with stage II squamous cell lung carcinoma. CDR3 DNA: TGTGCCAGCTCACCACAGGGAACAGATACGCAGTATTTT. It encodes CASSPQGTDTQYF.